The 2 T cell receptor beta chains below all came from one sample that was sequenced in a study of cytomegalovirus exposure and HLA in healthy donors. Use of 60 Vbeta and 13 Jbeta primers characterized the PCR. The data were produced by immunoSEQ multiplex PCR, yet TCRdb's version contains in-frame clones alone and is incomplete. The sample lists some 190,000 clones, 77% occurring once. The specimen sequenced was PBMCs. Every receptor here comes from a woman aged 25 to 39 in good health and CMV-seropositive.

The CDR3 bases are TGTGCCAGCAGCGGAAGCGGGGTGAACACAGATACGCAGTATTTT. Translating it yields CASSGSGVNTDTQYF. The chain links TRBV7-3 to TRBJ2-3; 7 bases are shared with TRBD2. J gave up 2 bases and V 5 bases, and 7 bases lay outside the gene matches. CDR1 SGHTA and CDR2 FQGTGA come from the germline V gene. The CDR3 is made up of 15 amino acids.

This sequence joins TRBV30 and TRBJ1-5, with D tentatively TRBD1 (6 bases). Trimming stripped 5 bases from V and 6 bases from J, with 14 bases between. This CDR3 has 13 amino acids. Per germline, CDR1 GTSNPN and CDR2 SVGIG (reference sequence). DNA of the CDR3: TGTGCCTGGGCTAGGGGGGGCGGTCAGCCCCAGCATTTT. Translation gives CAWARGGGQPQHF.